Below, 29 T cell receptor beta chains from the same sample are listed, as sequenced in a study of shared clonotypes between healthy human individuals. Some clones are missing from TCRdb's copy, which holds only in-frame ones; the method was immunoSEQ multiplex PCR. The table shows 2 million to 2.5 million clones, with 85% to 95% occurring only once. Material: naive CD4+ T cells sorted from blood. Subset reported: CD45RA+ positively selected. The receptors come from a man younger than 35 in good health.

V is TRBV5-6 and J is TRBJ2-5, with D possibly being TRBD1 or TRBD2 (5 bases each). The germline V and J ends were trimmed by 1 base and 4 bases, with 8 bases remaining between them. This CDR3 comprises 13 residues. CDR1 and CDR2 from the germline V gene are SGHDT and YYEEEE. CDR3 loop: CASSLPGTETQYF. CDR3 nucleotides: TGTGCCAGCAGCTTGCCAGGGACAGAGACCCAGTACTTC. Full variable domain (remainder filled in from reference TRBV5-6 and TRBJ2-5): DAGVTQSPTHLIKTRGQQVTLRCSPKSGHDTVSWYQQALGQGPQFIFQYYEEEERQRGNFPDRFSGHQFPNYSSELNVNALLLGDSALYLCASSLPGTETQYFGPGTRLLVL.

The rearrangement uses TRBV9 and TRBJ1-2; unclear D gene. The germline gives CDR1 SGDLS, CDR2 YYNGEE. CDR3 length equals 14 residues. Trimming removed 7 bases at V and 4 bases at J, with 17 bases between. DNA for the CDR3: TGTGCCAGCGCCCCCTCGAGAGGACTCTATGGCTACACCTTC. This sequence encodes CASAPSRGLYGYTF.

The chain employs TRBV5-1 and TRBJ2-3, with 7 bases matching TRBD2. This CDR3 region has 17 residues. Germline V lookup: CDR1 SGHRS, CDR2 YFSETQ. V dropped 0 bases and J dropped 4; count of bases not matched to a gene: 11. Here the CDR3 reads CASSLAAVGRGPDTQYF. The CDR3 DNA sequence: TGCGCCAGCAGCTTGGCAGCTGTAGGGAGGGGCCCAGATACGCAGTATTTT.

This chain uses TRBV10-1 with TRBJ2-1; possibly TRBD1 for D (6 bases). The V gene's germline CDR1 is WNHNN and CDR2 SYGVQD (reference sequence). The CDR3 contains 13 residues. The V end was cut by 1 base, the J end by 5 bases, with 6 bases between. DNA for the CDR3: TGCGCCAGCAGTGAGTGGACAGACAATGAGCAGTTCTTC. It yields the protein CASSEWTDNEQFF.

CDR3 residues: CASRILGANSPLHF. The CDR3 DNA sequence: TGTGCCAGCCGAATACTCGGGGCAAATTCACCCCTCCACTTT. The chain recombines TRBV7-3 with TRBJ1-6; D is perhaps TRBD1 (5 bases). Per the germline V gene, CDR1 is SGHTA and CDR2 is FQGTGA. CDR3 length: 14 amino acids. V shed 8 bases and J shed 7 bases, with 15 bases lying between them.

The rearrangement uses TRBV15 and TRBJ2-7, with D perhaps being TRBD1 or TRBD2 (5 bases each). CDR1 is LNHNV, CDR2 YYDKDF, per germline (reference sequence). Trimming left V 8 bases short and J 6 bases short, with 17 bases between. This CDR3 is 13 amino acids long. CDR3 loop: CATSGRRPGEQYF. CDR3 coding DNA: TGTGCCACCTCGGGGCGGCGGCCGGGCGAGCAGTACTTC.

V is TRBV2 and J is TRBJ2-2, with a possible D match to TRBD1 (5 bases). V was shortened by 6 bases and J by 5 bases, with 10 bases between the two germline ends. CDR1 is SNHLY, CDR2 FYNNEI, per germline. The CDR3 has 13 residues. CDR3 region: CASSETVTGELFF. The CDR3 coding sequence is TGTGCCAGCAGCGAGACAGTTACCGGGGAGCTGTTTTTT.

The chain has TRBV28 and TRBJ1-1, with TRBD1 matching 8 bases. Germline V gives CDR1 MDHEN, CDR2 SYDVKM. The CDR3 has 16 amino acids. Trimming at V came to 8 bases and at J to 4 bases, leaving 15 bases not matched to a gene. DNA for the CDR3: TGTGCCAGCCCGCCCACCTTACAGGGGGTGGTCACTGAAGCTTTCTTT. Protein sequence: CASPPTLQGVVTEAFF.

Comments on this clone: This CDR3 is also generated by other DNA sequences in the sample. The chain employs TRBV18 and TRBJ1-6; TRBD1 matches 9 bases. CDR3 length: 14 amino acids. J was trimmed by 10 bases and V by 2 bases; bases with no gene match: 3. The germline V gene has CDR1 KGHSH and CDR2 LQKENI. The CDR3 DNA reads TGTGCCAGCTCACCAGGACAGGGGAAGTCACCCCTCCACTTT. Encoded protein: CASSPGQGKSPLHF.

This chain joins TRBV10-3 and TRBJ2-1, with no clear D. In germline, CDR1 is ENHRY, CDR2 SYGVKD. The CDR3 has 13 amino acids. V lost 3 bases to trimming and J lost 8 bases, with 11 bases between them. CDR3 sequence: CAISESEIDEQFF. In nucleotides, the CDR3 is TGTGCCATCAGTGAAAGCGAAATCGATGAGCAGTTCTTC.

This sequence joins TRBV19 and TRBJ2-3; tentatively, D is TRBD1 (5 bases). CDR1 is LNHDA, CDR2 SQIVND, per germline (reference sequence). CDR3 length: 15 amino acids. V shed 0 bases and J shed 0 bases, with 7 bases lying between them. The CDR3 DNA reads TGTGCCAGTAGTATAGATGGGGCTAGCACAGATACGCAGTATTTT. It is translated as CASSIDGASTDTQYF.

The chain has TRBV18 and TRBJ1-1; D is uncertain. The CDR3 spans 14 residues. V gave up 4 bases and J gave up 0 bases, with 9 bases separating them. Germline CDR1 is KGHSH and CDR2 is LQKENI. In DNA form, the CDR3 reads TGTGCCAGCTCACGAAATAGCATGAACACTGAAGCTTTCTTT. Its protein product is CASSRNSMNTEAFF.

The chain uses TRBV12-5 and TRBJ1-3; no definite D call. CDR1 LGHNT and CDR2 FRNRAP come from the germline V gene. With 6 bases removed from V and 0 bases from J, the gap between germline ends came to 9 bases. The CDR3 runs 14 residues. The CDR3 loop is CASGTSLSGNTIYF. The DNA of the CDR3 is TGTGCTAGTGGGACCAGTCTCTCTGGAAACACCATATATTTT.

The rearrangement links TRBV9 to TRBJ2-3; TRBD1 agrees at 7 bases. The J segment lost 0 bases and the V segment lost 4 bases, leaving 5 bases of the junction unmatched. Per the germline V gene, CDR1 is SGDLS and CDR2 is YYNGEE. The CDR3 length is 15 residues. In DNA form, the CDR3 reads TGTGCCAGCAGCACCTTGGGACAGAGCACAGATACGCAGTATTTT. It specifies CASSTLGQSTDTQYF. Drawing the rest from reference TRBV9 and TRBJ2-3, the complete variable domain is DSGVTQTPKHLITATGQRVTLRCSPRSGDLSVYWYQQSLDQGLQFLIQYYNGEERAKGNILERFSAQQFPDLHSELNLSSLELGDSALYFCASSTLGQSTDTQYFGPGTRLTVL.

This rearrangement joins TRBV6-5 to TRBJ2-1; D tentatively fits TRBD1 or TRBD2 (5 bases each). V was trimmed by 7 bases and J by 8 bases, leaving 21 bases between them. The CDR3 has 15 residues. Germline-derived CDR1 and CDR2 are MNHEY and SVGAGI. CDR3 bases: TGTGCCAGCAAGGACGGGGCCGCCCTACACGATGAGCAGTTCTTC. Translation gives CASKDGAALHDEQFF.

This rearrangement joins TRBV9 to TRBJ2-1, with D possibly matching TRBD2 (6 bases). V lost 0 bases and J lost 2, with 9 bases in between. This CDR3 region has 15 residues. Germline values: CDR1 SGDLS, CDR2 YYNGEE. The CDR3 loop is CASSVGGNTYNEQFF. The CDR3, as DNA: TGTGCCAGCAGCGTAGGCGGGAACACCTACAATGAGCAGTTCTTC. The complete variable domain, with remaining parts taken from reference TRBV9 and TRBJ2-1, reads DSGVTQTPKHLITATGQRVTLRCSPRSGDLSVYWYQQSLDQGLQFLIQYYNGEERAKGNILERFSAQQFPDLHSELNLSSLELGDSALYFCASSVGGNTYNEQFFGPGTRLTVL.

This clone was detected once. CDR3 amino acids: CASSEAGGGLLQETQYF. Written as DNA, the CDR3 is TGTGCCAGCAGTGAAGCGGGTGGGGGGCTACTTCAAGAGACCCAGTACTTC. The chain uses TRBV6-1 and TRBJ2-5; D assignment may be TRBD1 or TRBD2 (6 bases each). Germline V CDR1 and CDR2: MNHNS, SASEGT. V shed 0 bases and J shed 2 bases, with 16 bases lying between them. CDR3 length equals 17 residues.

The chain couples TRBV6-5 to TRBJ1-1; 7 bases line up with TRBD1. V lost 0 bases, J lost 0 bases, and 4 bases stayed unmatched. The CDR3 runs to 16 residues. In germline, CDR1 is MNHEY, CDR2 SVGAGI. This chain's CDR3 is CASSYSGGTVNTEAFF. The DNA for the CDR3 is TGTGCCAGCAGTTACTCGGGTGGGACAGTGAACACTGAAGCTTTCTTT.

The chain links TRBV18 to TRBJ1-5; TRBD1 agrees at 8 bases. V shed 4 bases, J shed 6 bases, and the junction held 8 bases outside the gene matches. The CDR3 loop spans 15 amino acids. Germline CDR1 and CDR2: KGHSH and LQKENI. The CDR3 nucleotides read TGTGCCAGCTCACTGGGGCAGGGGGCCGCTCAGCCCCAGCATTTT. This codes for CASSLGQGAAQPQHF.

On this clone: Additional DNA sequences in this sample encode the identical CDR3. This chain connects TRBV6-6 to TRBJ1-6; D is possibly TRBD1 (6 bases). There are 13 residues in the CDR3. Germline loops: CDR1 MNHNY, CDR2 SVGAGI (reference sequence). Trimming pared 4 bases from V and 7 bases from J, leaving 8 bases between. CDR3 DNA sequence: TGTGCCAGCAGTTCTACAGGGAATTCACCCCTCCACTTT. Translating it yields CASSSTGNSPLHF.

The gene calls are TRBV4-2 and TRBJ2-3; D remains ambiguous. The germline gives CDR1 LGHNA, CDR2 YNFKEQ. The CDR3 spans 14 residues. V lost 0 bases, J lost 6 bases, and 10 bases lay in between. CDR3 sequence (DNA): TGTGCCAGCAGCCAAGAACTTTTCAGCGATACGCAGTATTTT. It yields the protein CASSQELFSDTQYF.

This chain uses TRBV5-1 with TRBJ2-5; D is unresolved. Germline V CDR1 and CDR2: SGHRS, YFSETQ. The CDR3 is 13 amino acids. V lost 3 bases and J lost 5, with 11 bases in between. The CDR3 spells CASSSLAQETQYF. In nucleotides, the CDR3 is TGCGCCAGCAGCTCCTTGGCCCAGGAGACCCAGTACTTC.

J is TRBJ1-1 and V is TRBV6-5, with D perhaps TRBD1 (6 bases). The CDR3 extends over 14 amino acids. Germline V lookup: CDR1 MNHEY, CDR2 SVGAGI. V was shortened by 5 bases and J by 6 bases, with 16 bases between the two germline ends. The CDR3 coding sequence is TGTGCCAGCAGTGAAGACAGGCTAAGGGCTGAAGCTTTCTTT. The encoded protein is CASSEDRLRAEAFF.

Only one count was recorded for this clone. The gene calls are TRBV30 and TRBJ2-5; 8 nucleotides line up with TRBD2. From germline, CDR1 is GTSNPN and CDR2 SVGIG (reference sequence). V shed 0 bases, J shed 5 bases, and the junction held 8 bases outside the gene matches. The length of the CDR3 is 15 residues. The CDR3 DNA is TGTGCCTGGAGTGTTCATAGCGGGACGATGGAGACCCAGTACTTC. Translation gives CAWSVHSGTMETQYF.

This clone was observed a single time. The J gene is TRBJ2-5, the V gene TRBV9; D is unclear. Germline assignment: CDR1 SGDLS and CDR2 YYNGEE. This CDR3 is 13 amino acids long. V gave up 4 bases and J gave up 5 bases, with 12 bases separating them. The CDR3 bases are TGTGCCAGCAGCCCCCGTGCGGCGGAGACCCAGTACTTC. Translation gives CASSPRAAETQYF.

V and J are TRBV5-1 and TRBJ1-1, with 12 positions matching TRBD1. From germline, CDR1 is SGHRS and CDR2 YFSETQ. CDR3 size: 16 residues. V gave up 4 bases and J gave up 1 base; unmatched junction bases: 5. CDR3: CASSTGTGGSNTEAFF. The CDR3 nucleotides are TGCGCCAGCAGCACGGGGACAGGGGGCTCGAACACTGAAGCTTTCTTT.

The CDR3 bases are TGCGCCAGCAGGTGGGCAGGGTTCAACACTGAAGCTTTCTTT. Translating it yields CASRWAGFNTEAFF. The chain uses TRBV5-1 and TRBJ1-1, with D tentatively TRBD1 (5 bases). Germline CDR1 and CDR2: SGHRS and YFSETQ. The CDR3 is 14 amino acids. Trimming shortened V by 5 bases and J by 2 bases, and 13 bases separated the two germline ends.

This clone was counted once. The chain combines TRBV6-4 with TRBJ2-7; D uncertain. Germline V gives CDR1 MRHNA, CDR2 SNTAGT. Deletions cut 5 bases from V and 2 bases from J, with 7 bases between. CDR3 size: 12 residues. CDR3: CASSFLPYEQYF. The CDR3 nucleotides read TGTGCCAGCAGTTTTCTTCCCTACGAGCAGTACTTC.

V gene TRBV30 combines with J gene TRBJ1-6, with D possibly being TRBD1 (6 bases). The CDR3 runs 15 residues. Trimming cost V 1 base and J 9 bases, with 16 bases left between them. The germline CDR1 and CDR2 sequences are GTSNPN and SVGIG (reference sequence). The CDR3 loop is CAWSGEGGSSSPLHF. Written as DNA, the CDR3 is TGTGCCTGGAGTGGTGAGGGGGGCTCTAGTTCACCCCTCCACTTT.